These 25 T cell receptor beta chains originate from one sample sequenced in a study of blood T cell repertoires in COVID-19. TCRdb's copy holds only in-frame clones and misses some; the assay was immunoSEQ multiplex PCR. The sample yields just over 150,000 clones, approximately 84% seen once. The sequencing sample was made of peripheral blood. The receptors come from a woman of 80 years or more with acute or convalescent COVID-19.

The genes are TRBV7-9 and TRBJ2-3; D is undetermined. Germline V gene lookup returns CDR1 SEHNR and CDR2 FQNEAQ (reference sequence). V lost 5 bases, J lost 6 bases, and 9 bases lay in between. This CDR3 comprises 12 residues. As DNA, the CDR3 is TGTGCCAGCAGCCCCATTGTGGATACGCAGTATTTT. Translated: CASSPIVDTQYF.

In this sample, this clone turned up a few times. The chain joins TRBV27 to TRBJ2-1; the match to TRBD2 covers 8 bases. CDR1 MNHEY and CDR2 SMNVEV come from the germline V gene (reference sequence). V shed 5 bases and J 3 bases; nucleotides not matched to a gene: 9. This CDR3 contains 16 residues. The CDR3 bases are TGTGCCAGCAGTCCCACAGCGGGAGAAATCTACAATGAGCAGTTCTTC. Protein product: CASSPTAGEIYNEQFF.

The V gene is TRBV29-1, the J gene TRBJ2-7; 8 bases line up with TRBD1. Germline assignment: CDR1 SQVTM and CDR2 ANQGSEA. This CDR3 contains 12 residues. Losses at the gene ends were 7 bases for V and 4 bases for J; bases not matched to a gene: 6. The CDR3 nucleotides read TGCAGCGGTACGACAGGGGCTTACGAGCAGTACTTC. This codes for CSGTTGAYEQYF.

V is TRBV6-5 and J is TRBJ1-1; 7 bases are shared with TRBD1. CDR1 and CDR2 from the germline V gene are MNHEY and SVGAGI. Germline trimming cut 8 bases from V and 4 bases from J; bases unmatched to any gene: 10. This CDR3 has 14 amino acids. The CDR3 nucleotides read TGTGCCAGCGATCCGTACGACAGGGCCACTGAAGCTTTCTTT. Its protein product is CASDPYDRATEAFF.

J is TRBJ1-1 and V is TRBV7-2, with a weak D call TRBD1 (5 bases). Trimming removed 4 bases at V and 1 base at J, with 13 bases between. Germline-derived CDR1 and CDR2 are SGHTA and FQGNSA. The CDR3 is 15 residues long. The CDR3 nucleotides read TGTGCCAGCAGCTCCCACTTTACAGGGAACACTGAAGCTTTCTTT. Translated, it gives CASSSHFTGNTEAFF.

In DNA form, the CDR3 reads TGTGCCAGCAGCAAAGGACTAGCGGGTAGCTCCTACAATGAGCAGTTCTTC. Translated: CASSKGLAGSSYNEQFF. The J gene is TRBJ2-1, the V gene TRBV9, with 11 nucleotides matching TRBD2. The V segment lost 4 bases and the J segment 0 bases; nucleotides outside the gene matches: 6. The CDR3 is 17 amino acids. Germline assignment: CDR1 SGDLS and CDR2 YYNGEE.

V is TRBV11-2 and J is TRBJ1-2; D may be TRBD1 (5 bases). V lost 0 bases, J lost 8 bases, and 10 bases lay in between. This CDR3 spans 13 amino acids. Germline V gene data show CDR1 as SGHAT and CDR2 as FQNNGV. The chain's CDR3 is CASSLDRAGGYTF. CDR3 DNA sequence: TGTGCCAGCAGCTTAGACAGGGCTGGAGGCTACACCTTC.

V gene TRBV5-1 combines with J gene TRBJ2-1; 8 bases line up with TRBD2. Germline loops: CDR1 SGHRS, CDR2 YFSETQ. The V and J ends lost 0 bases and 4 bases, in that order; junction bases with no gene match: 6. CDR3 length: 16 residues. The CDR3 protein is CASSLALLAGYNEQFF. The DNA for the CDR3 is TGCGCCAGCAGCTTGGCCTTGTTAGCGGGGTACAATGAGCAGTTCTTC.

The V gene is TRBV5-4, the J gene TRBJ2-1; possibly TRBD2 for D (6 bases). Between the trimmed V and J ends, which lost 4 bases and 5 bases, there was a span of 16 bases. CDR1 is SGHNT and CDR2 is YYREEE in the germline V gene (reference sequence). The CDR3 is made up of 15 amino acids. The CDR3 nucleotides read TGTGCCAGCAGCACTCGTGTTAGCGGAAACAATGAGCAGTTCTTC. Its protein is CASSTRVSGNNEQFF.

The chain recombines TRBV12-3 or TRBV12-4 with TRBJ1-1, with 8 nucleotides matching TRBD1. The CDR3 has 13 residues. The V segment lost 4 bases and the J segment 10 bases; nucleotides outside the gene matches: 8. CDR3 nucleotide sequence: TGTGCCAGCAGTTCAGGGGGCCTTGGCCGAGCTTTCTTT. Translating gives CASSSGGLGRAFF.

This chain uses TRBV3-1 (or the pseudogene TRBV3-2) with TRBJ1-1; 7 bases map to TRBD1. Trimming cost V 3 bases and J 5 bases; bases outside gene matches: 9. Looked up from germline, CDR1 is LGHDT and CDR2 is YNNKEL (reference sequence). The CDR3 is made up of 15 amino acids. The DNA for the CDR3 is TGTGCCAGCAGCCAGGTCTACAGGGGAGGTACTGAAGCTTTCTTT. Translating it yields CASSQVYRGGTEAFF.

The chain recombines TRBV15 with TRBJ1-2; D may be TRBD1 (6 bases). CDR3 length: 13 amino acids. The V gene's germline CDR1 is LNHNV and CDR2 YYDKDF (reference sequence). V lost 3 bases and J lost 7, with 12 bases in between. The CDR3 DNA sequence: TGTGCCACCAGCAGGGGGGGGGCTTCTGGCTACACCTTC. This encodes CATSRGGASGYTF.

The chain uses TRBV4-3 and TRBJ2-6; D is possibly TRBD1 (5 bases). Germline CDR1 LGHNA, CDR2 YSLEER. V gave up 0 bases and J gave up 4 bases, with 13 bases separating them. The CDR3 sequence is 17 residues long. The DNA for the CDR3 is TGCGCCAGCAGCCAAGACCCGCAGGGTACCGGGGCCAACGTCCTGACTTTC. It codes for CASSQDPQGTGANVLTF.

The chain has TRBV25-1 and TRBJ1-1; 7 bases map to TRBD1. CDR1 MGHDK and CDR2 SYGVNS come from the germline V gene. This CDR3 is built from 14 residues. With V trimmed by 3 bases and J by 2 bases, 3 bases remained unmatched. CDR3 protein: CASSETGRNTEAFF. In DNA, the CDR3 is TGTGCCAGCAGTGAGACAGGGCGAAACACTGAAGCTTTCTTT.

The chain recombines TRBV6-1 with TRBJ2-5, with no clear D. Per the germline V gene, CDR1 is MNHNS and CDR2 is SASEGT. The V and J ends lost 0 bases and 2 bases respectively, with 13 bases between them. The CDR3 consists of 16 residues. CDR3 nucleotide sequence: TGTGCCAGCAGTGAAGCTTACAGAACTTATCAAGAGACCCAGTACTTC. It codes for CASSEAYRTYQETQYF.

The chain combines TRBV19 with TRBJ1-2, with 10 nucleotides matching TRBD1. The CDR3 extends over 15 amino acids. Per germline, CDR1 LNHDA and CDR2 SQIVND (reference sequence). The V gene end was trimmed by 4 bases and the J gene end by 2 bases; junction bases not matched to a gene: 4. The CDR3 coding sequence is TGTGCCAGTAGTAGGGGACAGGGGCCGAACTATGGCTACACCTTC. Protein: CASSRGQGPNYGYTF.

The chain joins TRBV15 to TRBJ1-1, with D possibly being TRBD1 (5 bases). The CDR3 sequence is 13 residues long. Germline loops: CDR1 LNHNV, CDR2 YYDKDF (reference sequence). Trimming stripped 4 bases from V and 1 base from J, with 7 bases between. CDR3 sequence (DNA): TGTGCCACCAGCACCACAGGGAACACTGAAGCTTTCTTT. This encodes CATSTTGNTEAFF.

This clone was seen just once. J is TRBJ1-2 and V is TRBV5-4, with D possibly being TRBD1 (5 bases). Germline V gives CDR1 SGHNT, CDR2 YYREEE (reference sequence). With 2 bases removed from V and 3 bases from J, the gap between germline ends came to 14 bases. The CDR3 runs to 15 residues. The CDR3 coding sequence is TGTGCCAGCAGCTTCCTTCTTGGGGCTTACTATGGCTACACCTTC. As protein: CASSFLLGAYYGYTF. The full variable domain, its missing parts supplied by reference TRBV5-4 and TRBJ1-2, is ETGVTQSPTHLIKTRGQQVTLRCSSQSGHNTVSWYQQALGQGPQFIFQYYREEENGRGNFPPRFSGLQFPNYSSELNVNALELDDSALYLCASSFLLGAYYGYTFGSGTRLTVV.

V usage is TRBV6-7 and J usage is TRBJ1-2; TRBD1 matches at 7 bases. TRBV6-7 carries the ORF label, with uncertain function. With V trimmed by 8 bases and J by 7 bases, 10 bases remained unmatched. The CDR3 runs 13 residues. The CDR3: CASQPDRDRGYTF. The CDR3 DNA reads as TGTGCCAGCCAACCTGACAGGGATCGTGGCTACACCTTC.

The chain recombines TRBV29-1 with TRBJ1-2; 9 bases agree with TRBD1. CDR3 length: 14 amino acids. The V and J ends lost 4 bases and 4 bases, in that order; junction bases with no gene match: 7. Germline V lookup: CDR1 SQVTM, CDR2 ANQGSEA. The CDR3 is CSVARLTGGYGYTF. The DNA for the CDR3 is TGCAGCGTTGCACGCCTGACAGGGGGCTATGGCTACACCTTC.

The chain recombines TRBV7-9 with TRBJ1-4; D not certain. V was pared by 0 bases and J by 4 bases, with 9 bases between. The CDR3 loop spans 15 amino acids. The germline gives CDR1 SEHNR, CDR2 FQNEAQ (reference sequence). CDR3 in amino acids: CASSLALLDNEKLFF. For the CDR3, the DNA is TGTGCCAGCAGCTTAGCGCTTTTAGATAATGAAAAACTGTTTTTT.

V and J are TRBV7-9 and TRBJ1-3; TRBD1 might be the D (5 bases). V was trimmed by 5 bases and J by 1 base, leaving 15 bases between them. Germline V gives CDR1 SEHNR, CDR2 FQNEAQ (reference sequence). The CDR3 is 16 amino acids. The CDR3 here is CASSRILDRSGNTIYF. CDR3 DNA: TGTGCCAGCAGCCGCATACTTGACAGATCTGGAAACACCATATATTTT.

The chain employs TRBV5-5 and TRBJ1-1; 10 positions match TRBD1. CDR3 length: 13 residues. The V gene's germline CDR1 is SGHKS and CDR2 YYEKEE (reference sequence). The V and J ends lost 6 bases and 13 bases, in that order; junction bases with no gene match: 12. DNA for the CDR3: TGTGCCAGCAACTTACAAGGGACAGGGGACGTTTTCTTT. Its translation is CASNLQGTGDVFF.

The V call is TRBV5-1, the J call TRBJ1-4, with 7 nucleotides matching TRBD1. The CDR3 covers 15 residues. Germline V gives CDR1 SGHRS, CDR2 YFSETQ. Losses at the gene ends were 3 bases for V and 3 bases for J; bases not matched to a gene: 5. The CDR3 reads CASSSYRGANEKLFF. CDR3 coding DNA: TGCGCCAGCAGCTCCTACAGGGGTGCTAATGAAAAACTGTTTTTT.

J is TRBJ2-7 and V is TRBV5-4; a weak D match, TRBD1 (5 bases). CDR3 length: 13 residues. In germline, CDR1 is SGHNT, CDR2 YYREEE (reference sequence). Trimming pared 4 bases from V and 6 bases from J, leaving 14 bases between. The CDR3 region is CASSPLGHAEQYF. CDR3 sequence (DNA): TGTGCCAGCAGCCCCCTCGGACACGCCGAGCAGTACTTC.